This is a list of T cell receptor beta chains from one sample in a study of cytomegalovirus exposure and HLA in healthy donors. This table comes from immunoSEQ multiplex PCR, and its TCRdb copy is limited to in-frame clones, with some not included. The table records about 190,000 clones, just under 75% of them present only once. The sample taken for sequencing was PBMCs. These receptors were obtained from a woman between 25 and 40 years old in good health and CMV-seropositive. Each CDR3 is given with its conserved first and last residue. The D gene is left open where the match is weak.

CASSQVGVGTEAFF | TRBJ1-1 | NA | TRBV4-1
CASSYSSGRNTEAFF | TRBJ1-1 | NA | TRBV6-5
CARGQGPFTGANVLTF | TRBJ2-6 | NA | TRBV2
CASSQERREQAGEQFF | TRBJ2-1 | NA | TRBV4-2
CASSFRQGGLGYTF | TRBJ1-2 | TRBD1 | TRBV11-2
CASSRRTNAYEQYF | TRBJ2-7 | NA | TRBV27
CASQGGIGRADTQYF | TRBJ2-3 | TRBD2 | TRBV6-1
CASSNQGRGVRQPQHF | TRBJ1-5 | NA | TRBV19
CASSVAGGSYNEQFF | TRBJ2-1 | TRBD2 | TRBV10-1
CASSQDVVGYTF | TRBJ1-2 | NA | TRBV4-1
CASSSLAGGVNEQFF | TRBJ2-1 | TRBD2 | TRBV11-1
CASTWRGGTEAFF | TRBJ1-1 | NA | TRBV6-5
CASSPEATGAVYGYTF | TRBJ1-2 | TRBD1 | TRBV5-1
CASSRGGWGSMNTEAFF | TRBJ1-1 | NA | TRBV5-4
CASSLAGVESDTQYF | TRBJ2-3 | NA | TRBV5-1
CASSSGSGQNGYTF | TRBJ1-2 | NA | TRBV7-2
CASSGGVTEAFF | TRBJ1-1 | NA | TRBV5-5
CASSPLPLTGGEPYEQYF | TRBJ2-7 | TRBD1 | TRBV18
CATSKGGGANEKLFF | TRBJ1-4 | TRBD1 | TRBV15
CASSLGGSTRDEQFF | TRBJ2-1 | NA | TRBV28
CASNYMGAQETQYF | TRBJ2-5 | NA | TRBV2
CSVERDRWTQYF | TRBJ2-5 | TRBD1 | TRBV29-1
CAGQKFGRIGNTQYF | TRBJ2-3 | NA | TRBV28
CASSRQGRTYGYTF | TRBJ1-2 | TRBD1 | TRBV27
CASSLSLAGGDEQFF | TRBJ2-1 | TRBD2 | TRBV4-1
CASSIAETSEHEQFF | TRBJ2-1 | TRBD2 | TRBV19
CASSPLGRGNEKLFF | TRBJ1-4 | NA | TRBV18
CASSHLGQASYNEQFF | TRBJ2-1 | TRBD1 | TRBV18
CASGLVVAGTSYNEQFF | TRBJ2-1 | NA | TRBV12-5
CAISESGTGLNEQYF | NA | NA | TRBV10-3
CASSQERAGDSYEQYF | TRBJ2-7 | TRBD2 | TRBV4-2
CASSFGAEQYF | TRBJ2-7 | NA | TRBV27